The entry that follows covers one TCR beta chain sequence. As yet, its antigen is unknown. The data were obtained in a study of T cell responses to AZD1222 COVID-19 vaccine. Germline V CDR1 and CDR2: GTSNPN, SVGIG (reference sequence). With V trimmed by 2 bases and J by 3 bases, 7 bases remained unmatched. The CDR3 has 16 amino acids. Broader study findings: The donor cohort was predominantly white British with a female majority, and clonal diversity may have been underestimated.

Sequencing was performed with immunoSEQ multiplex PCR; in TCRdb, only in-frame clones are kept and a portion is missing. There are roughly 200,000 clones in the sample; about 94% occur only once, and around 1.7% lies in the top ten. The material sequenced was peripheral blood, taken 28 days after the second dose of the MenACWY control vaccine. The origin of this receptor is an adult who received the MenACWY meningococcal vaccine as a control. The genes are TRBV30 and TRBJ1-5, with 10 bases identical to TRBD1. In DNA, the CDR3 is TGTGCCTGGAGTCCCCATGACAGGGGGCTCAATCAGCCCCAGCATTTT. Protein product: CAWSPHDRGLNQPQHF. Using reference TRBV30 and TRBJ1-5 for the parts outside the CDR3, the full variable domain is SQTIHQWPATLVQPVGSPLSLECTVEGTSNPNLYWYRQAAGRGLQLLFYSVGIGQISSEVPQNLSASRPQDRQFILSSKKLLLSDSGFYLCAWSPHDRGLNQPQHFGDGTRLSIL.